This T cell receptor (beta chain) originates from a study of cytomegalovirus exposure and HLA in healthy donors. Study results and caveats: Reportedly, diagnosis of cytomegalovirus status by the classifier showed high specificity and sensitivity. Subsequent analysis found a tendency for first-cohort TCR clusters to co-occur within the 120 or so validation repertoires.

The CDR3 length is 13 residues. Trimming removed 0 bases from V and 9 bases from J, with 9 bases in between. The germline V gene has CDR1 LNHDA and CDR2 SQIVND (reference sequence). For this clone: Its antigen is unidentified.

The method was immunoSEQ multiplex PCR; TCRdb's version includes in-frame clones alone and lacks a portion of them. This table holds 150,000 to 200,000 clones, approximately 89% found once. Sequenced sample: PBMCs. The rearrangement uses TRBV19 and TRBJ2-4; D gene unclear. The clonotype originates from a man in his late teens or twenties in good health and CMV-seropositive. As DNA, the CDR3 is TGTGCCAGTAGTATAGACCAATACGGCATTCAGTACTTC. It is translated as CASSIDQYGIQYF. Together with reference TRBV19 and TRBJ2-4, the CDR3 gives the full variable domain: DGGITQSPKYLFRKEGQNVTLSCEQNLNHDAMYWYRQDPGQGLRLIYYSQIVNDFQKGDIAEGYSVSREKKESFPLTVTSAQKNPTAFYLCASSIDQYGIQYFGAGTRLSVL.